A selection of T cell receptor beta chains follows, all from one sample in a study of cytomegalovirus exposure and HLA in healthy donors. The repertoire was sequenced with immunoSEQ multiplex PCR; TCRdb's copy has only in-frame clones and lacks some. The profile shows about 130,000 clones, approximately 71% of them singletons. The specimen was PBMCs. All receptors derive from a man aged 30 to 39 in good health and CMV-seronegative. Both conserved end residues are part of each CDR3. A D gene is named only where the DNA matches it firmly. A row's size may be missing; if present it is once, few, many or a size class.

size	V	D	J	DNA	CDR3
few	TRBV28	TRBD2	TRBJ2-7	TGTGCCAGCAGTTTGTCCAGCGGGAGAATGTACGAGCAGTACTTC	CASSLSSGRMYEQYF
.	TRBV7-2	.	TRBJ2-5	TGTGCCAGCAGCTTAGTGGTCGTGCGGTTAGAGACCCAGTACTTC	CASSLVVVRLETQYF
.	TRBV6-6	.	TRBJ2-1	TGTGCCAGCAGCTCGGGACTCCTCAATGAGCAGTTCTTC	CASSSGLLNEQFF
.	TRBV5-1	.	TRBJ2-5	TGCGCCAGCAGCCCCGGCCGAGGGATGGAGACCCAGTACTTC	CASSPGRGMETQYF
.	TRBV4-1	.	TRBJ1-3	TGCGCCAGCAGCCCCCCAGATGGAAACACCATATATTTT	CASSPPDGNTIYF
.	TRBV10-3	TRBD2	TRBJ2-1	TGTGCCATCAGGGGACTAGCGGGACCCAATGAGCAGTTCTTC	CAIRGLAGPNEQFF
few	TRBV19	TRBD2	TRBJ2-1	TGTGCCAGTAGTCAAACGTCTAGCGGGAGGGCGACCAATGAGCAGTTCTTC	CASSQTSSGRATNEQFF
few	TRBV4-1	TRBD2	TRBJ2-2	TGCGCCAGCAGCCAAGGTCGAGCGGGAAACACCGGGGAGCTGTTTTTT	CASSQGRAGNTGELFF
.	TRBV10-3	TRBD1	TRBJ2-7	TGTGCCATCAGTTTCGGACAGGGAGTCGCCTACGAGCAGTACTTC	CAISFGQGVAYEQYF
few	TRBV10-1	TRBD2	TRBJ2-3	TGCGCCAGCAGTGCTCCTTTCCGGGAGGGCGGCACAGATACGCAGTATTTT	CASSAPFREGGTDTQYF
.	TRBV6-5	.	TRBJ2-3	TGTGCCAGCAGTTACTCGAAAGCCAGCACAGATACGCAGTATTTT	CASSYSKASTDTQYF
once	TRBV7-9	TRBD1	TRBJ2-7	TGTGCCAGCAGCCTCGGGACAGATACTCCCTACGAGCAGTACTTC	CASSLGTDTPYEQYF
few	TRBV6-4	.	TRBJ1-1	TGTGCCAGCAGTGACTCGGACAAGAACACTGAAGCTTTCTTT	CASSDSDKNTEAFF
.	TRBV6-1	.	TRBJ2-2	TGTGCCAGCAGTGGCGGGGTTTTCGTGAACACCGGGGAGCTGTTTTTT	CASSGGVFVNTGELFF
.	TRBV6-1	.	TRBJ2-7	TGTGCCAGCAGTATCCGGGGGAACTACGAGCAGTACTTC	CASSIRGNYEQYF
.	TRBV25-1	TRBD1	TRBJ1-2	TGTGCCAGCAGTGAGGGACAGGGGGCGATAGGGTTTTCCTATGGCTACACCTTC	CASSEGQGAIGFSYGYTF
.	TRBV6-5	.	TRBJ2-7	TGTGCCACCAGGGTGGAGGGCCGGGCCGAGCAGTACTTC	CATRVEGRAEQYF
.	TRBV25-1	.	TRBJ2-3	TGTGCCAGCAGTGAGGGCACTAGCACAGATACGCAGTATTTT	CASSEGTSTDTQYF
.	TRBV29-1	TRBD2	TRBJ2-1	TGCAGCGCATCTGGGACTAGCGGGAGGTCCTACAATGAGCAGTTCTTC	CSASGTSGRSYNEQFF
.	TRBV2	.	TRBJ1-3	TGTGCCAGCAGTTTCAATGGAAACACCATATATTTT	CASSFNGNTIYF
.	TRBV6-4	.	TRBJ2-3	TGTGCCAGCAGTCCCGAAGCGGGCCTTGGCACAGATACGCAGTATTTT	CASSPEAGLGTDTQYF
.	TRBV5-1	TRBD1	TRBJ1-5	TGCGCCAGCAGCCTCCAGGGGGACCCCAATCAGCCCCAGCATTTT	CASSLQGDPNQPQHF
few	TRBV5-1	TRBD2	TRBJ2-3	TGCGCCAGCAGCCGAGGGCAGGGCGGGAGAACAGATACGCAGTATTTT	CASSRGQGGRTDTQYF
.	TRBV6-5	.	TRBJ2-4	TGTGCCAGCAGTTTCACGACAGGAGCCAAAAACATTCAGTACTTC	CASSFTTGAKNIQYF
once	TRBV5-4	.	TRBJ2-3	TGTGCCAGCAGCTTGACGCTCAACCCCCAGGGAGATACGCAGTATTTT	CASSLTLNPQGDTQYF
few	TRBV12-5	TRBD2	TRBJ2-5	TGTGCTAGTGGTCCTAGCGGGACTCCCGAGACCCAGTACTTC	CASGPSGTPETQYF
once	TRBV5-1	.	TRBJ1-1	TGCGCCAGCAGCTTGGCGGGGAATGAAGCTTTCTTT	CASSLAGNEAFF
.	TRBV7-9	TRBD1	TRBJ2-1	TGTGCCAGCAGCTTAGCGGAACCCGGGACAGGGTTCAATGAGCAGTTCTTC	CASSLAEPGTGFNEQFF
.	TRBV7-8	.	TRBJ2-3	TGTGCCAGCAGCTTAGGGGCTTACGGCACAGATACGCAGTATTTT	CASSLGAYGTDTQYF
.	TRBV7-9	.	TRBJ2-3	TGTGCCAGCAGCCCGGGAGTAGGAGATACACAGTATTTT	CASSPGVGDTQYF
once	TRBV19	TRBD2	TRBJ2-7	TGTGCCAGTAGTATGCGGCTAGCGGGAGGTGGGTACGAGCAGTACTTC	CASSMRLAGGGYEQYF
.	TRBV5-1	TRBD2	TRBJ2-7	TGCGCCAGCAGCCCCCCGGGAGGTAACGAGCAGTACTTC	CASSPPGGNEQYF
.	TRBV2	TRBD1	TRBJ2-1	TGTGCCAGCAGTTTACAGGGGGCATTAAATGAGCAGTTCTTC	CASSLQGALNEQFF
.	TRBV7-3	TRBD2	TRBJ2-3	TGTGCCAGCAGCTGGACTAGCGGGATTGATACGCAGTATTTT	CASSWTSGIDTQYF
.	TRBV2	.	TRBJ2-5	TGTGCCAGCAGTGGACCGGGGGACGAACAAGAGACCCAGTACTTC	CASSGPGDEQETQYF
.	TRBV19	.	TRBJ1-1	TGTGCCAGTAGTTTGGACACACAGAACACTGAAGCTTTCTTT	CASSLDTQNTEAFF
.	TRBV5-1	.	TRBJ2-3	TGCGCCAGCAGCTTGGTTCCTCTCCCAGATACGCAGTATTTT	CASSLVPLPDTQYF
.	TRBV28	.	TRBJ1-2	TGTGCCAGCAGTCCGGTGGGGGCCTACTATGGCTACACCTTC	CASSPVGAYYGYTF
.	TRBV6-4	.	TRBJ2-2	TGTGCCAGCAGTGACTCAGCGGAGAACACCGGGGAGCTGTTTTTT	CASSDSAENTGELFF